This T cell receptor beta chain was identified during a study of blood T cell repertoires in COVID-19. Study at large: Both acute and convalescent COVID-19 samples were obtained from the United States, Italy and Spain.

Enrolment of Seattle patients took place during active infection, and they were followed longitudinally. Unmatched junction bases numbered 10, after V lost 1 base and J lost 0 bases. Germline loops: CDR1 LGHDT, CDR2 YNNKEL (reference sequence). The length of the CDR3 is 19 residues. Per the original data handling: Estimated nucleated cell counts came from reference gene primer amplification. TCRdb keeps only in-frame clones here, not all; method: immunoSEQ multiplex PCR. The V and J calls and clone size were taken over from that table, and D and trimming were inferred from the DNA. Of around 190,000 clones listed, 82% are singletons.

What was sequenced was peripheral blood. The V gene is TRBV3-1 (or the pseudogene TRBV3-2), the J gene TRBJ2-2, with 8 bases lining up with TRBD2. This TCR came from a woman in her fifties or sixties with COVID-19, enrolled during active disease. CDR3 region: CASSQVFSGKSANTGELFF. The CDR3 DNA reads TGTGCCAGCAGCCAAGTTTTTAGCGGGAAGTCCGCGAACACCGGGGAGCTGTTTTTT.